A single sample gave rise to the 26 T cell receptor beta chains below, sequenced in a study of T cell responses to AZD1222 COVID-19 vaccine. TCRdb's copy holds only in-frame clones and misses some; the assay was immunoSEQ multiplex PCR. The sample yields roughly 160,000 clones, approximately 87% seen once. Specimen: peripheral blood, collected 28 days after the second AZD1222 dose. These receptors originate from an adult who received the AZD1222 COVID-19 vaccine.

The chain couples TRBV2 to TRBJ1-5, with D perhaps TRBD1 (6 bases). V lost 6 bases, J lost 7 bases, and 19 bases lay in between. The CDR3 is 15 amino acids. CDR1 is SNHLY, CDR2 FYNNEI, per germline. The CDR3 DNA is TGTGCCAGCAGCTATAGACAGGCGTTTCTCCAGCCCCAGCATTTT. Translation: CASSYRQAFLQPQHF.

The chain has TRBV7-2 and TRBJ2-2, with 8 bases lining up with TRBD1. The trim removed 3 bases at V and 6 bases at J, leaving 9 bases unmatched. The CDR3 has 16 amino acids. CDR1 is SGHTA, CDR2 FQGNSA, per germline. The CDR3 nucleotides read TGTGCCAGCAGCTTCAGGCAGGGGGCTAACTCCGGGGAGCTGTTTTTT. Its translation is CASSFRQGANSGELFF.

The gene calls are TRBV3-1 (or the pseudogene TRBV3-2) and TRBJ1-5; D call uncertain. This CDR3 spans 14 amino acids. In germline, CDR1 is LGHDT, CDR2 YNNKEL (reference sequence). V dropped 1 base and J dropped 6 bases, with 10 bases sitting between them. The CDR3 bases are TGTGCCAGCAGCCAAGTTCCAACCCTTCAGCCCCAGCATTTT. This encodes CASSQVPTLQPQHF.

This rearrangement joins TRBV5-1 to TRBJ1-2; D is unresolved. V shed 1 base and J shed 1 base, with 5 bases lying between them. This CDR3 comprises 13 residues. Germline CDR1 SGHRS, CDR2 YFSETQ. The CDR3 region is CASSLWDNYGYTF. The CDR3 DNA reads as TGCGCCAGCAGCTTGTGGGATAACTATGGCTACACCTTC.

The gene calls are TRBV12-3 or TRBV12-4 and TRBJ1-1, with no clear D. The CDR3 covers 11 residues. V lost 4 bases to trimming and J lost 8 bases, with 8 bases between them. CDR3 in DNA: TGTGCCAGCAGTTCCGGGTTGGAAGCTTTCTTT. Encoded protein: CASSSGLEAFF.

The rearrangement joins TRBV18 to TRBJ2-2; TRBD2 aligns across 13 bases. CDR1 KGHSH and CDR2 LQKENI come from the germline V gene. The CDR3 has 17 residues. The V and J ends lost 4 bases and 4 bases, in that order; junction bases with no gene match: 6. The CDR3, as DNA: TGTGCCAGCTCACTTACCGGGACTAGCGGGGCCACCGGGGAGCTGTTTTTT. This sequence encodes CASSLTGTSGATGELFF.

The chain joins TRBV6-6 to TRBJ1-2, with 7 bases matching TRBD1. CDR3 length: 14 residues. Looked up from germline, CDR1 is MNHNY and CDR2 is SVGAGI (reference sequence). With 5 bases clipped from V and 4 bases from J, the junction kept 7 bases outside the gene matches. CDR3 nucleotides: TGTGCCAGCAGTAAAACAGGGGATAGCTATGGCTACACCTTC. Translation gives CASSKTGDSYGYTF.

J is TRBJ1-1 and V is TRBV7-9; 7 bases line up with TRBD1. Losses at the gene ends were 0 bases for V and 4 bases for J; bases not matched to a gene: 5. The CDR3 extends over 15 amino acids. In germline, CDR1 is SEHNR, CDR2 FQNEAQ (reference sequence). CDR3 amino acids: CASSLATGLGTEAFF. The CDR3 region has the DNA TGTGCCAGCAGCTTAGCGACAGGGTTGGGCACTGAAGCTTTCTTT.

This chain uses TRBV5-1 with TRBJ2-2; no definite D call. CDR1 and CDR2 from the germline V gene are SGHRS and YFSETQ. CDR3 length equals 13 residues. Trimming removed 3 bases at V and 0 bases at J, with 3 bases between. CDR3 nucleotide sequence: TGCGCCAGCAGCTCAGCGAACACCGGGGAGCTGTTTTTT. Amino acid sequence: CASSSANTGELFF.

The rearrangement links TRBV2 to TRBJ2-1; no reliable D call. Trimming took off 4 bases at V and 0 bases at J, with 7 bases between the two ends. The CDR3 length is 14 residues. Germline lookup yields CDR1 SNHLY and CDR2 FYNNEI. The CDR3 loop reads CASSGSSSYNEQFF. The CDR3, as DNA: TGTGCCAGCAGTGGCAGTAGCTCCTACAATGAGCAGTTCTTC. The full variable domain, completed using reference TRBV2 and TRBJ2-1, is EPEVTQTPSHQVTQMGQEVILRCVPISNHLYFYWYRQILGQKVEFLVSFYNNEISEKSEIFDDQFSVERPDGSNFTLKIRSTKLEDSAMYFCASSGSSSYNEQFFGPGTRLTVL.

CDR3 coding DNA: TGTGCCTCCCAAAGAGTTCCCGACTCCAGCTCCTACAATGAGCAGTTCTTC. Residues: CASQRVPDSSSYNEQFF. The V and J genes are TRBV10-3 and TRBJ2-1; no clear D. In germline, CDR1 is ENHRY, CDR2 SYGVKD. The CDR3 covers 17 residues. The V end lost 11 bases, the J end lost 0 bases, and 23 bases lay between the germline ends.

CDR3 DNA sequence: TGTGCCAGCAGCCAAGACCTCGGGGCAGGGAATTCGCGACACGCTGAAGCTTTCTTT. Protein sequence: CASSQDLGAGNSRHAEAFF. The rearrangement links TRBV4-2 to TRBJ1-1, with D possibly being TRBD1 (5 bases). CDR3 length: 19 amino acids. The germline V gene encodes CDR1 LGHNA and CDR2 YNFKEQ. The V end was cut by 0 bases, the J end by 6 bases, with 26 bases between.

The chain joins TRBV2 to TRBJ2-1; 10 bases are shared with TRBD2. Germline CDR1 is SNHLY and CDR2 is FYNNEI. This CDR3 is 15 amino acids long. V lost 6 bases and J lost 6; bases outside the gene matches: 8. The chain's CDR3 is CASSPGTSVFNEQFF. CDR3 bases: TGTGCCAGCAGCCCCGGGACTAGCGTCTTCAATGAGCAGTTCTTC.

In its sample, this clone was seen a few times. The rearrangement joins TRBV14 to TRBJ2-7; D not certain. CDR3 length: 13 residues. Trimming pared 4 bases from V and 0 bases from J, leaving 7 bases between. Germline loops: CDR1 SGHDN, CDR2 FVKESK. This CDR3 reads CASSPYLSYEQYF. The CDR3 DNA reads as TGTGCCAGCAGCCCGTACCTCTCCTACGAGCAGTACTTC. The variable domain in full, with the rest retrieved from reference TRBV14 and TRBJ2-7, is EAGVTQFPSHSVIEKGQTVTLRCDPISGHDNLYWYRRVMGKEIKFLLHFVKESKQDESGMPNNRFLAERTGGTYSTLKVQPAELEDSGVYFCASSPYLSYEQYFGPGTRLTVT.

The genes are TRBV2 and TRBJ2-1; D is undetermined. The CDR3 length is 16 residues. Trimming shortened V by 5 bases and J by 4 bases, and 18 bases separated the two germline ends. Germline values: CDR1 SNHLY, CDR2 FYNNEI. In DNA form, the CDR3 reads TGTGCCAGCAGTTCTGGGCCCCCCTCACGGTACAATGAGCAGTTCTTC. Translating it yields CASSSGPPSRYNEQFF.

The chain carries TRBV19 and TRBJ1-2, with a tentative D call TRBD1 (6 bases). V lost 5 bases, J lost 8 bases, and 12 bases lay in between. Germline-derived CDR1 and CDR2 are LNHDA and SQIVND (reference sequence). The CDR3 has 12 amino acids. This CDR3 is CASSPQGEGYTF. The CDR3 bases are TGTGCCAGTAGTCCACAGGGCGAGGGCTACACCTTC.

In DNA, the CDR3 is TGTGCCAGCAGCTTAAGGGGAGGGGCCGGGGAGCTGTTTTTT. It yields the protein CASSLRGGAGELFF. The chain is built from TRBV7-9 and TRBJ2-2; 7 nucleotides align to TRBD2. This CDR3 has 14 amino acids. Losses at the gene ends were 2 bases for V and 6 bases for J; bases not matched to a gene: 3. CDR1 is SEHNR, CDR2 FQNEAQ, per germline (reference sequence). The full variable domain, completed using reference TRBV7-9 and TRBJ2-2, is DTGVSQNPRHKITKRGQNVTFRCDPISEHNRLYWYRQTLGQGPEFLTYFQNEAQLEKSRLLSDRFSAERPKGSFSTLEIQRTEQGDSAMYLCASSLRGGAGELFFGEGSRLTVL.

The chain combines TRBV7-8 with TRBJ2-2; D remains unclear. Germline V gene sequence: CDR1 SGHVS, CDR2 FQNEAQ. The CDR3 extends over 13 amino acids. The V gene lost 5 bases and the J gene lost 6 bases, with 10 bases spanning the gap. The CDR3 DNA follows: TGTGCCAGCAGCACAAGGGTTCCCGGGGAGCTGTTTTTT. It codes for CASSTRVPGELFF.

The rearrangement joins TRBV6-6 to TRBJ1-5, with a possible D match to TRBD1 (5 bases). The CDR3 loop spans 14 amino acids. V lost 2 bases and J lost 4, with 9 bases in between. CDR1 is MNHNY and CDR2 is SVGAGI in the germline V gene (reference sequence). The DNA for the CDR3 is TGTGCCAGCAGTTACGGAGGGGAGAATCAGCCCCAGCATTTT. Protein: CASSYGGENQPQHF.

The chain carries TRBV12-3 or TRBV12-4 and TRBJ2-5; tentatively, D is TRBD1 (5 bases). Trimming removed 5 bases from V and 4 bases from J, with 11 bases in between. The CDR3 length is 13 residues. The CDR3 protein is CASSIQVVETQYF. Written as DNA, the CDR3 is TGTGCCAGCAGTATACAGGTAGTAGAGACCCAGTACTTC.

The V gene is TRBV12-3 or TRBV12-4, the J gene TRBJ1-2, with a weak D call TRBD1 (5 bases). The CDR3 loop spans 13 amino acids. The ends were cut back, 3 bases at V and 8 bases at J, with 13 bases in the middle. CDR3 bases: TGTGCCAGCAGTTTGGGAGGGGAGCTGGGCTACACCTTC. Translating it yields CASSLGGELGYTF.

A single count supports this clone. This chain links TRBV6-5 with TRBJ1-1; D ambiguous. Germline lookup yields CDR1 MNHEY and CDR2 SVGAGI. Trimming left V 6 bases short and J 1 base short, with 12 bases between. The CDR3 extends over 14 amino acids. CDR3 DNA sequence: TGTGCCAGCAGACCCGAGGGATCGAACACTGAAGCTTTCTTT. It translates to CASRPEGSNTEAFF.

For the CDR3, the DNA is TGTGCCAGCAGCTTAGCGCTTTATGGCACTGAAGCTTTCTTT. As protein: CASSLALYGTEAFF. The V gene is TRBV7-2, the J gene TRBJ1-1; D is ambiguous. Per the germline V gene, CDR1 is SGHTA and CDR2 is FQGNSA. CDR3 length: 14 amino acids. Trimming took off 0 bases at V and 4 bases at J, with 9 bases between the two ends.

The chain combines TRBV3-1 (or the pseudogene TRBV3-2) with TRBJ1-1, with D unclear. CDR3 size: 12 residues. V was trimmed by 4 bases and J by 6 bases, leaving 9 bases between them. Looked up from germline, CDR1 is LGHDT and CDR2 is YNNKEL (reference sequence). CDR3: CASSPTPPEAFF. For the CDR3, the DNA is TGTGCCAGCAGCCCGACGCCCCCTGAAGCTTTCTTT.

The chain combines TRBV5-1 with TRBJ1-1; a possible D gene is TRBD1 (6 bases). Germline V gene lookup returns CDR1 SGHRS and CDR2 YFSETQ. The CDR3 loop spans 16 amino acids. Trimming stripped 0 bases from V and 2 bases from J, with 14 bases between. In DNA, the CDR3 is TGCGCCAGCAGCTTGGACCCACAAGGGGGTAACACTGAAGCTTTCTTT. Translating it yields CASSLDPQGGNTEAFF.

This clone showed up just a few times. This chain uses TRBV12-3 or TRBV12-4 with TRBJ1-5; D not certain. V was clipped by 3 bases and J by 6 bases, with 9 bases between them. The CDR3 is made up of 13 amino acids. CDR3 amino acids: CASSLDRGQPQHF. The CDR3 DNA follows: TGTGCCAGCAGTTTGGATCGGGGTCAGCCCCAGCATTTT.